The 20 T cell receptor beta chains presented below share a single source sample, sequenced in a study of cytomegalovirus exposure and HLA in healthy donors. TCRdb keeps only in-frame clones here, not all; method: immunoSEQ multiplex PCR. Among 250,000 to 350,000 clones listed, about nine tenths were seen once. Sequencing was performed on PBMCs. The receptors were gathered from a woman aged 25 to 39 in good health and CMV-seropositive.

The chain employs TRBV7-3 and TRBJ2-3; no reliable D call. This CDR3 comprises 13 residues. Looked up from germline, CDR1 is SGHTA and CDR2 is FQGTGA. Trimming left V 5 bases short and J 5 bases short, with 11 bases between. Written as DNA, the CDR3 is TGTGCCAGCAGCCTCACCATGGGAGATACGCAGTATTTT. Its protein is CASSLTMGDTQYF.

For the CDR3, the DNA is TGCGCCAGCAGCCAAGAGACAGGGGGCGAATGGTTCGCCGGGGAGCTGTTTTTT. Encoded protein: CASSQETGGEWFAGELFF. This rearrangement joins TRBV4-3 to TRBJ2-2, with 10 positions matching TRBD1. The ends lost 0 bases at V and 6 bases at J; junction bases unmatched: 10. The CDR3 is made up of 18 amino acids. The germline V gene has CDR1 LGHNA and CDR2 YSLEER.

The V gene is TRBV7-2, the J gene TRBJ2-7; 8 nucleotides match TRBD2. Losses at the gene ends were 5 bases for V and 3 bases for J; bases not matched to a gene: 9. The CDR3 is made up of 15 amino acids. Germline values: CDR1 SGHTA, CDR2 FQGNSA. In nucleotides, the CDR3 is TGTGCCAGCAGCCGAGAGGGACTAGAGGGCTACGAGCAGTACTTC. It yields the protein CASSREGLEGYEQYF.

This CDR3 reads CASCRGGLRTSEQYF. The CDR3 nucleotides read TGTGCCAGCTGTCGAGGGGGCCTACGGACCAGCGAGCAGTACTTC. This sequence joins TRBV7-2 and TRBJ2-7; 7 bases map to TRBD1. Germline CDR1 is SGHTA and CDR2 is FQGNSA. Unmatched junction bases numbered 16, after V lost 8 bases and J lost 6 bases. The CDR3 runs to 15 residues.

The chain carries TRBV12-5 and TRBJ2-5; D assignment may be TRBD1 or TRBD2 (5 bases each). Germline loops: CDR1 LGHNT, CDR2 FRNRAP. Trimming left V 3 bases short and J 5 bases short, with 19 bases between. This CDR3 contains 16 residues. The CDR3 region has the DNA TGTGCTAGTGGTTTCCCCGGCGTGGGGGTTTTGGAGACCCAGTACTTC. Amino acids: CASGFPGVGVLETQYF.

The gene calls are TRBV18 and TRBJ2-3; perhaps TRBD1 as D (5 bases). Germline assignment: CDR1 KGHSH and CDR2 LQKENI. Trimming cost V 4 bases and J 0 bases, with 11 bases left between them. The CDR3 totals 15 residues. Written as DNA, the CDR3 is TGTGCCAGCTCACTTCTCCAGGGTAGCACAGATACGCAGTATTTT. It translates to CASSLLQGSTDTQYF.

The chain combines TRBV28 with TRBJ1-6; 7 nucleotides line up with TRBD1. This CDR3 region has 18 residues. Germline CDR1 MDHEN, CDR2 SYDVKM. The junction had 8 bases not matched to a gene; V was cut back by 3 bases and J by 0 bases. This CDR3 is CASSLDTTGASYNSPLHF. The CDR3 DNA sequence: TGTGCCAGCAGTTTGGACACCACAGGGGCCTCCTATAATTCACCCCTCCACTTT.

The gene calls are TRBV12-2 and TRBJ2-7; TRBD1 is taken as the D call from the table, unchecked against the DNA. TRBV12-2 is a pseudogene locus. The CDR3 has 15 residues. The CDR3 reads CASRGDRVNSYEQYF. CDR3 in DNA: TGTGCAAGTCGCGGAGACAGGGTGAACTCCTACGAGCAGTACTTC.

This chain connects TRBV2 to TRBJ2-5; 8 bases agree with TRBD2. The CDR3 contains 14 residues. Germline values: CDR1 SNHLY, CDR2 FYNNEI. With V trimmed by 8 bases and J by 4 bases, 9 bases remained unmatched. The CDR3 coding sequence is TGTGCCAGCGAGCCGGGGGGGCCGGGAGAGACCCAGTACTTC. Protein product: CASEPGGPGETQYF.

The rearrangement links TRBV7-2 to TRBJ1-5; maybe TRBD1 (5 bases). Between the trimmed V and J ends, which lost 3 bases and 3 bases, there was a span of 9 bases. Germline loops: CDR1 SGHTA, CDR2 FQGNSA. The CDR3 is made up of 14 amino acids. DNA of the CDR3: TGTGCCAGCAGCTTTGACAGTACCAATCAGCCCCAGCATTTT. As protein: CASSFDSTNQPQHF.

The chain combines TRBV4-1 with TRBJ2-2, with D maybe TRBD2 (5 bases). Germline CDR1 and CDR2: MGHRA and YSYEKL. The CDR3 sequence is 15 residues long. V lost 4 bases, J lost 3 bases, and 12 bases lay in between. The DNA for the CDR3 is TGCGCCAGCAGCCCAGCACCTAGCTACACCGGGGAGCTGTTTTTT. This sequence encodes CASSPAPSYTGELFF.

In this sample, this clone turned up a few times. V usage is TRBV27 and J usage is TRBJ1-2; 7 positions agree with TRBD1. V lost 3 bases, J lost 4 bases, and 2 bases stayed unmatched. Germline values: CDR1 MNHEY, CDR2 SMNVEV (reference sequence). The CDR3 contains 13 residues. CDR3 protein: CASSLTGSYGYTF. The CDR3 DNA reads TGTGCCAGCAGTTTGACAGGGAGCTATGGCTACACCTTC.

Only one count was recorded for this clone. The rearrangement links TRBV4-2 to TRBJ2-2, with TRBD2 matching 7 bases. CDR3 size: 15 residues. Trimming cost V 8 bases and J 0 bases; bases outside gene matches: 6. CDR1 and CDR2 from the germline V gene are LGHNA and YNFKEQ. The CDR3: CASGSGTTNTGELFF. Written as DNA, the CDR3 is TGTGCCAGCGGGTCCGGGACTACGAACACCGGGGAGCTGTTTTTT.

This chain uses TRBV19 with TRBJ2-7, with 8 positions matching TRBD2. Trimming at V came to 2 bases and at J to 1 base, leaving 4 bases not matched to a gene. Germline loops: CDR1 LNHDA, CDR2 SQIVND (reference sequence). The CDR3 loop spans 15 amino acids. CDR3: CASSILAGESYEQYF. CDR3 in DNA: TGTGCCAGTAGTATACTAGCGGGCGAGTCCTACGAGCAGTACTTC.

The gene calls are TRBV4-3 and TRBJ1-3, with 8 bases aligning to TRBD1. This CDR3 spans 14 amino acids. J gave up 3 bases and V 4 bases, and 2 bases lay outside the gene matches. Germline V gene sequence: CDR1 LGHNA, CDR2 YSLEER. CDR3 nucleotide sequence: TGCGCCAGCAGCCCGACAGGGGATGGAAACACCATATATTTT. It translates to CASSPTGDGNTIYF.

This chain uses TRBV4-1 with TRBJ1-1; 7 bases are a match to TRBD1. This CDR3 has 11 residues. Trimming took 6 bases from V and 11 from J; bases not matched to a gene: 6. From germline, CDR1 is MGHRA and CDR2 YSYEKL. CDR3 in DNA: TGCGCCAGCAGGGAGGGGGCCGGTGCTTTCTTT. Translated, it gives CASREGAGAFF.

The chain is built from TRBV11-3 and TRBJ2-3; 13 bases fit TRBD2. The CDR3 is 16 amino acids. The V and J ends lost 5 bases and 1 base, in that order; junction bases with no gene match: 3. The germline V gene has CDR1 SGHNT and CDR2 YENEEA. The CDR3 loop reads CASSDGTSGGTDTQYF. As DNA, the CDR3 is TGTGCCAGCAGCGATGGGACTAGCGGGGGCACAGATACGCAGTATTTT.

V gene TRBV6-5 combines with J gene TRBJ1-3; no firm D call. V shed 7 bases and J shed 0 bases, with 13 bases lying between them. CDR3 length equals 15 residues. Germline loops: CDR1 MNHEY, CDR2 SVGAGI. DNA of the CDR3: TGTGCCAGCACTCGGACGTTTAGCTCTGGAAACACCATATATTTT. It codes for CASTRTFSSGNTIYF.

The chain employs TRBV6-6 and TRBJ1-1, with D possibly being TRBD1 (6 bases). Germline V lookup: CDR1 MNHNY, CDR2 SVGAGI (reference sequence). The V gene lost 5 bases and the J gene lost 7 bases, with 17 bases spanning the gap. This CDR3 comprises 14 residues. The CDR3 region is CASSNPSGGREAFF. In DNA form, the CDR3 reads TGTGCCAGCAGTAACCCGAGCGGGGGGCGTGAAGCTTTCTTT.

This rearrangement joins TRBV5-1 to TRBJ1-6; no reliable D call. The CDR3 has 17 amino acids. The germline V gene has CDR1 SGHRS and CDR2 YFSETQ. V was pared by 0 bases and J by 5 bases, with 15 bases between. This chain's CDR3 is CASSLEVPPRDNSPLHF. CDR3 sequence (DNA): TGCGCCAGCAGCTTGGAGGTACCGCCACGAGATAATTCACCCCTCCACTTT.